A selection of T cell receptor beta chains follows, all from one sample in a study of T cell responses to AZD1222 COVID-19 vaccine. The repertoire was sequenced with immunoSEQ multiplex PCR; TCRdb's copy has only in-frame clones and lacks some. The sample has around 160,000 clones; about 91% are singletons. This specimen consisted of peripheral blood, obtained on day 0 of AZD1222 vaccination. The receptors stem from an adult in good health. Each CDR3 is given with its conserved first and last residue. Each record gives: J gene, clone size, D gene, V gene, CDR3 protein, CDR3 DNA. The D gene is left open where the match is weak. Size is stated for part of the rows, as once, few or many counts, or as a class when the clone is expanded.

TRBJ2-7 NA NA TRBV28 CASSLLRAYEQYF TGTGCCAGCAGTTTATTAAGGGCCTACGAGCAGTACTTC
TRBJ1-1 NA NA TRBV7-8 CASSFRLDIEAFF TGTGCCAGCAGCTTTCGATTAGACATTGAAGCTTTCTTT
TRBJ2-2 NA NA TRBV5-1 CASSLGGLGFAAGELFF TGCGCCAGCAGCTTGGGGGGCTTGGGTTTCGCCGCCGGGGAGCTGTTTTTT
TRBJ1-1 NA NA TRBV18 CASSPSQDTEAFF TGTGCCAGCTCACCAAGCCAGGACACTGAAGCTTTCTTT
TRBJ2-2 NA NA TRBV6-5 CASSYYYTGELFF TGTGCCAGCAGTTACTACTACACCGGGGAGCTGTTTTTT
TRBJ1-2 NA NA TRBV18 CASSPPTGYGYTF TGTGCCAGCTCACCACCGACGGGCTATGGCTACACCTTC
TRBJ1-6 NA NA TRBV4-1 CASSSGGVDSSYNSPLHF TGCGCCAGCAGCTCGGGAGGCGTGGATAGCTCCTATAATTCACCCCTCCACTTT
TRBJ2-7 few TRBD1 TRBV28 CASSYGQDYEQYF TGTGCCAGCAGTTACGGACAGGACTACGAGCAGTACTTC
TRBJ1-2 NA NA TRBV7-2 CASSLVVGEGGRYTF TGTGCCAGCAGCTTAGTAGTAGGAGAGGGAGGACGCTACACCTTC
TRBJ1-2 NA NA TRBV19 CASSIGGNTQYGYTF TGTGCCAGTAGTATCGGTGGCAACACCCAGTATGGCTACACCTTC
TRBJ1-2 NA TRBD1 TRBV25-1 CASSATGYDYGYTF TGTGCCAGCAGTGCGACAGGGTATGACTATGGCTACACCTTC
TRBJ2-4 NA NA TRBV30 CAWSVQGTKNIQYF TGTGCCTGGAGTGTACAGGGAACCAAAAACATTCAGTACTTC
TRBJ1-1 NA NA TRBV6-4 CASKRTADTEAFF TGTGCCAGCAAGCGGACAGCGGACACTGAAGCTTTCTTT
TRBJ1-1 once NA TRBV12-3/TRBV12-4 CASSLTHLEAFF TGTGCCAGCAGTTTGACCCACCTGGAAGCTTTCTTT
TRBJ2-2 NA NA TRBV7-3 CASSLISGNTGELFF TGTGCCAGCAGCTTAATTTCAGGGAACACCGGGGAGCTGTTTTTT
TRBJ2-7 NA NA TRBV6-5 CASSYSAGVSNEQYF TGTGCCAGCAGTTACTCCGCCGGGGTGTCGAACGAGCAGTACTTC
TRBJ2-7 once TRBD1 TRBV19 CASSPLPGQGSSYEQYF TGTGCCAGTAGTCCCCTACCGGGACAGGGTAGCTCCTACGAGCAGTACTTC
TRBJ1-5 NA NA TRBV19 CASSGQDRNQPQHF TGTGCCAGTAGTGGGCAGGATCGCAATCAGCCCCAGCATTTT
TRBJ1-1 NA TRBD1 TRBV5-6 CASSAPGQLTEAFF TGTGCCAGCAGCGCACCGGGACAGCTCACTGAAGCTTTCTTT
TRBJ2-2 NA NA TRBV30 CAWSVSQNTGELFF TGTGCCTGGAGTGTCTCACAGAACACCGGGGAGCTGTTTTTT
TRBJ1-6 NA NA TRBV5-4 CASSTQGSPSPLHF TGTGCCAGCAGCACGCAAGGGTCGCCTTCACCCCTCCACTTT
TRBJ1-1 NA NA TRBV24-1 CATSDQTDFEAFF TGTGCCACCAGTGATCAGACAGACTTTGAAGCTTTCTTT
TRBJ2-5 NA NA TRBV9 CASSVGSIDSGETQYF TGTGCCAGCAGCGTAGGTAGTATAGATTCCGGCGAGACCCAGTACTTC
TRBJ2-3 once NA TRBV9 CASSGVVAGADTQYF TGTGCCAGCAGCGGAGTAGTAGCTGGCGCAGATACGCAGTATTTT
TRBJ2-3 NA NA TRBV11-3 CASSFWLGALQYF TGTGCCAGCAGCTTTTGGCTTGGAGCCTTGCAGTATTTT
TRBJ1-5 few TRBD1 TRBV28 CASSIRQGTGNQPQHF TGTGCCAGCAGTATACGACAGGGGACGGGCAATCAGCCCCAGCATTTT
TRBJ1-3 NA NA TRBV5-1 CASSLAPGNLGNTIYF TGCGCCAGCAGCTTGGCTCCGGGGAACCTTGGAAACACCATATATTTT
TRBJ2-3 once NA TRBV28 CASWGGGPSTDTQYF TGTGCCAGCTGGGGTGGGGGCCCTAGCACAGATACGCAGTATTTT
TRBJ2-7 medium-sized TRBD2 TRBV19 CASSLPGLAGEQYF TGTGCCAGTAGCCTCCCGGGGTTAGCGGGCGAGCAGTACTTC
TRBJ1-2 NA NA TRBV28 CASSPQSGGPYGYTF TGTGCCAGCAGTCCCCAATCGGGCGGGCCCTATGGCTACACCTTC
TRBJ1-5 NA NA TRBV9 CASSVGFHQPQHF TGTGCCAGCAGCGTTGGTTTTCATCAGCCCCAGCATTTT
TRBJ2-5 NA TRBD2 TRBV29-1 CSSAGSGGAGVETQYF TGCAGCTCTGCGGGTAGCGGGGGGGCCGGGGTAGAGACCCAGTACTTC
TRBJ1-4 once TRBD1 TRBV30 CAWDRGQTTNEKLFF TGTGCCTGGGACAGGGGGCAAACAACTAATGAAAAACTGTTTTTT
TRBJ2-1 once TRBD2 TRBV24-1 CATSDSSGRQFF TGTGCCACCAGTGACTCTAGCGGGAGGCAGTTCTTC
TRBJ2-3 NA TRBD2 TRBV19 CASSITWGGVVADTQYF TGTGCCAGTAGTATAACCTGGGGAGGGGTGGTGGCAGATACGCAGTATTTT
TRBJ1-1 NA NA TRBV7-2 CASSPMAVLPGGTEAFF TGTGCCAGCAGCCCCATGGCTGTACTTCCGGGGGGCACTGAAGCTTTCTTT
TRBJ1-1 NA TRBD1 TRBV11-3 CASSLALNRGRGTEAFF TGTGCCAGCAGCTTAGCCCTGAACAGGGGGCGTGGGACTGAAGCTTTCTTT
TRBJ1-2 NA TRBD1 TRBV5-1 CASSRRGVDRGRGYTF TGCGCCAGCAGCCGTCGAGGAGTGGACAGGGGACGTGGCTACACCTTC
TRBJ1-5 NA NA TRBV18 CASSPQGLNQPQHF TGTGCCAGCTCACCACAGGGTTTGAATCAGCCCCAGCATTTT
TRBJ2-1 NA NA TRBV7-2 CASSLYGLEQFF TGTGCCAGCAGCTTATATGGTCTTGAGCAGTTCTTC
TRBJ1-4 NA TRBD1 TRBV7-2 CASSVQGAREKLFF TGTGCCAGCAGCGTGCAGGGGGCGAGGGAAAAACTGTTTTTT
TRBJ2-1 NA TRBD2 TRBV6-2/TRBV6-3 CASSLTSGGGSEQFF TGTGCCAGCAGTCTGACTAGCGGGGGGGGAAGTGAGCAGTTCTTC
TRBJ1-2 NA NA TRBV24-1 CATSDGFRVYGYTF TGTGCCACCAGTGATGGGTTCAGGGTGTATGGCTACACCTTC
TRBJ1-4 NA NA TRBV9 CASSEGAGSEKLFF TGTGCCAGCAGCGAAGGGGCAGGGAGCGAAAAACTGTTTTTT
TRBJ1-1 NA NA TRBV19 CASSIRGGSGTPEAFF TGTGCCAGTAGTATAAGGGGGGGGTCGGGGACCCCTGAAGCTTTCTTT
TRBJ1-1 NA TRBD1 TRBV7-3 CASSGQGISTEAFF TGTGCCAGCAGCGGACAGGGGATTAGCACTGAAGCTTTCTTT
TRBJ1-1 NA NA TRBV28 CAISGFTNTEAFF TGTGCCATCTCAGGTTTTACGAACACTGAAGCTTTCTTT
TRBJ2-2 NA TRBD1 TRBV6-5 CASRQGTNTGELFF TGTGCCAGCAGACAGGGGACGAACACCGGGGAGCTGTTTTTT
TRBJ2-7 NA NA TRBV6-5 CASSTSGTTYEQYF TGTGCCAGCAGCACCTCCGGGACCACCTACGAGCAGTACTTC
TRBJ2-7 NA TRBD1 TRBV28 CASSPSSDRGHAGF TGTGCCAGCAGTCCCAGCAGCGATAGGGGGCACGCGGGCTTC
TRBJ1-1 NA NA TRBV12-5 CASGLVVAGSLTEAFF TGTGCTAGTGGTTTGGTAGTGGCCGGGAGCCTTACTGAAGCTTTCTTT
TRBJ2-7 once TRBD1 TRBV29-1 CSATGTGTYEQYF TGCAGCGCTACAGGGACAGGGACCTACGAGCAGTACTTC
TRBJ1-1 NA NA TRBV5-8 CASSGTEAFF TGTGCCAGCAGCGGAACTGAAGCTTTCTTT
TRBJ1-3 NA NA TRBV7-2 CASSLLSLARSGNTIYF TGTGCCAGCAGCTTACTTAGCTTGGCTCGCTCTGGAAACACCATATATTTT